This T cell receptor beta chain appears in the sequencing data of a study of T cell repertoires in cytomegalovirus infection. For the study at large: Public TCR beta signatures marked donors with CMV infection and the matching HLA. Study-level findings and limits: HLA-C-restricted CMV clonotypes gave the most frequent clonotype in two of eight donors. Carriers of CMV and the relevant HLA type were discriminated by public TCR beta frequency.

TCRdb re-derived calls from the reads in MiXCR, one entry per CDR3 protein. The data contain a few hundred thousand distinct CDR3 sequences, 17% of them seen just once; the ten biggest clones take up less than 50%. CDR1 MDHEN and CDR2 SYDVKM come from the germline V gene. CDR3 length equals 18 residues. The V gene lost 7 bases and the J gene lost 0 bases, with 21 bases spanning the gap. For this clonotype: As yet, its antigen is unknown.

The sequencing input was CD8+ T cells from PBMCs. This chain joins TRBV28 and TRBJ1-4; D is possibly TRBD1 (5 bases). This receptor was obtained from a human donor in good health (CMV status not recorded). Some clones in this sample may be carry-over from other donors' samples. CDR3 sequence: CASTSLTDSLPTNEKLFF. In nucleotides, the CDR3 is TGTGCCAGCACCTCTCTAACCGACAGCCTTCCAACTAATGAAAAACTGTTTTTT.